Following are 4 T cell receptor beta chains from one sample sequenced in a study of cytomegalovirus exposure and HLA in healthy donors. In the PCR, 60 Vbeta and 13 Jbeta primers were used. Using immunoSEQ multiplex PCR, the repertoire was profiled, and TCRdb retains in-frame clones only, with some absent. This sample has about 120,000 clones, with over 75% found just once. The sample comprised PBMCs. The receptors originated from a middle-aged man in good health and CMV-seropositive.

The chain employs TRBV5-1 and TRBJ2-6; the D is unclear. V was clipped by 2 bases and J by 0 bases, with 9 bases between them. The V gene's germline CDR1 is SGHRS and CDR2 YFSETQ. The CDR3 has 16 residues. The CDR3 DNA reads as TGCGCCAGCAGCTTTTTAGACACCTCTGGGGCCAACGTCCTGACTTTC. Its protein is CASSFLDTSGANVLTF. Together with reference TRBV5-1 and TRBJ2-6, the CDR3 gives the full variable domain: KAGVTQTPRYLIKTRGQQVTLSCSPISGHRSVSWYQQTPGQGLQFLFEYFSETQRNKGNFPGRFSGRQFSNSRSEMNVSTLELGDSALYLCASSFLDTSGANVLTFGAGSRLTVL.

The chain has TRBV19 and TRBJ2-2; D not resolved. CDR1 is LNHDA and CDR2 is SQIVND in the germline V gene (reference sequence). The CDR3 consists of 14 residues. V lost 8 bases to trimming and J lost 0 bases, with 10 bases between them. The CDR3, as DNA: TGTGCCAGTCAGGTAATCGCGAACACCGGGGAGCTGTTTTTT. This sequence encodes CASQVIANTGELFF.

This clone was seen only a few times. The genes are TRBV6-1 and TRBJ1-5; 7 positions agree with TRBD1. The CDR3 is 14 residues long. The V segment lost 7 bases and the J segment 5 bases; nucleotides outside the gene matches: 8. Germline CDR1 reads MNHNS; CDR2 reads SASEGT. CDR3 loop: CASTPTGADQPQHF. CDR3 nucleotide sequence: TGTGCCAGCACCCCAACAGGGGCCGATCAGCCCCAGCATTTT.

As to this clone: The same CDR3 is also encoded by other DNA sequences in this sample. V gene TRBV5-1 combines with J gene TRBJ1-6; the match to TRBD1 covers 9 bases. J gave up 7 bases and V 8 bases, and 7 bases lay outside the gene matches. In germline, CDR1 is SGHRS, CDR2 YFSETQ. This CDR3 is built from 14 residues. The CDR3 loop reads CASRTGTGNSPLHF. CDR3 nucleotide sequence: TGCGCCAGTAGGACCGGGACAGGGAATTCACCCCTCCACTTT.